This T cell receptor beta chain was captured in a study of blood T cells in healthy people across ages. This clonotype was seen more than once but under ten times. Using a J-beta primer mix together with a sample-barcoded 5' primer, a second PCR was run for about 7 to 12 cycles. TCRdb passed the 5' RACE reads through MiXCR, listing each CDR3 protein once. The sample carries hundreds of thousands of distinct CDR3 sequences, under 25% recorded once. This CDR3 spans 13 amino acids. The V segment lost 4 bases and the J segment 7 bases; nucleotides outside the gene matches: 4. Germline lookup yields CDR1 SQVTM and CDR2 ANQGSEA.

The clonotype was recovered from a man in his 70s in good health. The chain couples TRBV29-1 to TRBJ2-1, with 10 bases identical to TRBD1. The sample comprised blood. The CDR3: CSVGTGGWNEQFF. The CDR3 nucleotides read TGCAGCGTTGGGACAGGGGGATGGAATGAGCAGTTCTTC.